In this sample, the clone carrying this T cell receptor beta chain turned up once. The sample belongs to a study of blood T cell repertoires in COVID-19. Background on the study: Samples came from the United States, Italy and Spain, spanning acute and convalescent COVID-19. T cells, B-cell-depleted T cells, or PBMCs provided the cDNA or gDNA that served as material.

The germline gives CDR1 WNHNN, CDR2 SYGVQD (reference sequence). This CDR3 contains 16 residues. With V trimmed by 6 bases and J by 0 bases, 5 bases remained unmatched. Original methodology: It was from reference gene primer amplification that nucleated cell counts were estimated. The assay was immunoSEQ multiplex PCR, and TCRdb's table has in-frame clones only and misses some. The V and J calls and the clone size are those of that table, but D and trimming were determined from the DNA. The sample has 250,000 to 300,000 clones, approximately 80% seen once. Sequencing used peripheral blood. This chain connects TRBV10-1 to TRBJ2-3, with 11 bases fitting TRBD2. The clonotype originates from a man aged 60 to 75 with acute or convalescent COVID-19. The CDR3 DNA is TGCGCCAGCAGCCCCGGACTAGCGGGCAGCACAGATACGCAGTATTTT. Its protein product is CASSPGLAGSTDTQYF.